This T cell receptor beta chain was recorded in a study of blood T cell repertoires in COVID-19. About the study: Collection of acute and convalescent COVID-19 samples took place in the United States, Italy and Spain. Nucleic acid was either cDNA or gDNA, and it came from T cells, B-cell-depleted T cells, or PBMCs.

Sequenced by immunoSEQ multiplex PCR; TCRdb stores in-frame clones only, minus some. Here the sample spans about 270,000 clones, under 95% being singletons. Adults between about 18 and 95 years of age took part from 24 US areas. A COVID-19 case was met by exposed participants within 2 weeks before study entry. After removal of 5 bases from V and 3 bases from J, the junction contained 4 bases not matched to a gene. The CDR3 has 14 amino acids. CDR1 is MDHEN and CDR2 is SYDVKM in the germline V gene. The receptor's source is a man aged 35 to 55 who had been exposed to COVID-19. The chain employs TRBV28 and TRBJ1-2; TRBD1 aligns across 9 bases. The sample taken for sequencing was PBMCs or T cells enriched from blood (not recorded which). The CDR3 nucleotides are TGTGCCAGCAGTAGCGGGACAGGGTACTATGGCTACACCTTC. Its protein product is CASSSGTGYYGYTF.